Given below is one TCR beta chain in context. What it recognizes is unknown. This record belongs to a study of CD8+CD57+ T cells in acquired aplastic anemia. About the research overall: CD4+ and CD8+ cells, once sorted, gave DNA averaging around 3.4 ug.

The template for TCR beta VDJ and CDR3 sequence profiling was genomic DNA. TCRdb reanalysed the reads using MiXCR and keeps one entry per CDR3 protein. The sample includes around 180,000 distinct CDR3 sequences, 55% to 70% of them seen just once. The CDR3 has 14 residues. Looked up from germline, CDR1 is DFQATT and CDR2 is SNEGSKA (reference sequence). The J segment lost 5 bases and the V segment lost 4 bases, leaving 10 bases of the junction unmatched. Study results and caveats: There were over 25 CD8+ CDR3 sequences that occurred in both patients and controls. Researchers reported that CD8+ Simpson's diversity was not significantly different in patients versus controls.

Material for sequencing was sorted CD4+, CD8+, or CD8+CD57+ T cells (not recorded which) from PBMCs. The rearrangement joins TRBV20-1 to TRBJ2-7, with 8 bases matching TRBD2. The sequence was collected from a human donor with severe aplastic anemia or a healthy control (not recorded which). The CDR3 DNA reads TGCAGTGCTACCCCTCTAGCGGGCGACAACGAGCAGTACTTC. It specifies CSATPLAGDNEQYF.